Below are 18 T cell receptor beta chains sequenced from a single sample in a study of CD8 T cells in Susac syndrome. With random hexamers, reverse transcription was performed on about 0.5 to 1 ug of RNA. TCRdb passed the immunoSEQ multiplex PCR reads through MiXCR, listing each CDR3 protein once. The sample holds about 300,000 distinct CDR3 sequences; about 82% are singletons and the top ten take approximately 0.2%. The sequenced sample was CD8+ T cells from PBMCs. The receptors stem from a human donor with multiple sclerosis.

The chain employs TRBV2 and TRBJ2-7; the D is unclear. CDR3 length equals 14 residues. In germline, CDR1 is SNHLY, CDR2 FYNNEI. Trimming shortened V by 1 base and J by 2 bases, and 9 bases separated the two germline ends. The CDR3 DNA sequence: TGTGCCAGCAGTGAAGGGGCCTCCACCTACGAGCAGTACTTC. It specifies CASSEGASTYEQYF.

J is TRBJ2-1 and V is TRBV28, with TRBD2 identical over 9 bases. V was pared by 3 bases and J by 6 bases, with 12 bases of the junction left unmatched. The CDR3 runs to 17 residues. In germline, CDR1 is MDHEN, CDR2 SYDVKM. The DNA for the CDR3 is TGTGCCAGCAGTTTGGCGGGAGGGCCTCTTCTGTCCAATGAGCAGTTCTTC. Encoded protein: CASSLAGGPLLSNEQFF.

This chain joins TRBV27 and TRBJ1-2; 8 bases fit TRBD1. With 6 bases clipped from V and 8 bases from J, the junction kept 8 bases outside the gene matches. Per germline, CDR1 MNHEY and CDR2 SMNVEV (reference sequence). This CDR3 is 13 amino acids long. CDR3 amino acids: CASRLGQGGGYTF. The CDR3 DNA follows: TGTGCCAGCAGGCTAGGACAGGGTGGGGGCTACACCTTC.

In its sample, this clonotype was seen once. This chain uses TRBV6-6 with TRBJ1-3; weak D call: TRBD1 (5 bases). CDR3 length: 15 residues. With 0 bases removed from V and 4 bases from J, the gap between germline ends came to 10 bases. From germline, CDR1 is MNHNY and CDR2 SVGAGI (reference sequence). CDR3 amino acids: CASSYSSGRGNTIYF. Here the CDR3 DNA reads TGTGCCAGCAGTTACTCGTCAGGGCGAGGAAACACCATATATTTT.

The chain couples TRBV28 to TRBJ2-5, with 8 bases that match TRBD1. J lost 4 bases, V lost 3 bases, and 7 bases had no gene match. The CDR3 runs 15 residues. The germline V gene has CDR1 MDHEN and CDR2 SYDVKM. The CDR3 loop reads CASSFPRGRGETQYF. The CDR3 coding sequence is TGTGCCAGCAGTTTCCCCAGGGGGCGCGGAGAGACCCAGTACTTC.

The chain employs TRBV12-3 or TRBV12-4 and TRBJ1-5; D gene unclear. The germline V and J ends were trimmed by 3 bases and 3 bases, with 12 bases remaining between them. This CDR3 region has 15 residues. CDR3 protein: CASSFVAQINQPQHF. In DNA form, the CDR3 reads TGTGCCAGCAGTTTTGTAGCGCAGATCAATCAGCCCCAGCATTTT.

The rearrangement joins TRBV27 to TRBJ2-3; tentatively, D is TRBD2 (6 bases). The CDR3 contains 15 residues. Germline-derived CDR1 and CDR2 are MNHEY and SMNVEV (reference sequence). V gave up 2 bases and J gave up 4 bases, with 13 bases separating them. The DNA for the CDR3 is TGTGCCAGCAGTTTACGTACGGGGGACCCAGATACGCAGTATTTT. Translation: CASSLRTGDPDTQYF.

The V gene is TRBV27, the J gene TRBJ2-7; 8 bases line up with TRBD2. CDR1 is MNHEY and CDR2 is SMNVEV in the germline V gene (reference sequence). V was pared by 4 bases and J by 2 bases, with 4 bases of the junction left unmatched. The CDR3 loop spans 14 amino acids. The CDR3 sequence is CASSWSGGAYEQYF. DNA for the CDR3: TGTGCCAGCAGTTGGTCGGGGGGGGCCTACGAGCAGTACTTC.

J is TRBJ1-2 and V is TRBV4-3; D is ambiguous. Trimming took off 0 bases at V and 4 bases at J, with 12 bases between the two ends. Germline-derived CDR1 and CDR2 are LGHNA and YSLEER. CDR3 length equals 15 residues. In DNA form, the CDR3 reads TGCGCCAGCAGCCAAGAGCGTCCTTTGGGCTATGGCTACACCTTC. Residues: CASSQERPLGYGYTF.

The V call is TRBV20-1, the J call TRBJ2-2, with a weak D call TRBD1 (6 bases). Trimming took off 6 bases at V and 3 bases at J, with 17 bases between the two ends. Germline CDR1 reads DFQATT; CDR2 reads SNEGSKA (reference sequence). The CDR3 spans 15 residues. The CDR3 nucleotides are TGCAGTGCGGATACAGGGTCTTTCTACACCGGGGAGCTGTTTTTT. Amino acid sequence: CSADTGSFYTGELFF.

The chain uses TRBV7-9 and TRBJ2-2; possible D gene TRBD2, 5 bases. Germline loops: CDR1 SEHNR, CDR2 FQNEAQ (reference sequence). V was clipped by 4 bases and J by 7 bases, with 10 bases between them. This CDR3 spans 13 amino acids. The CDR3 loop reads CASSSRRDGELFF. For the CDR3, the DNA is TGTGCCAGCAGCTCCCGCCGGGACGGGGAGCTGTTTTTT.

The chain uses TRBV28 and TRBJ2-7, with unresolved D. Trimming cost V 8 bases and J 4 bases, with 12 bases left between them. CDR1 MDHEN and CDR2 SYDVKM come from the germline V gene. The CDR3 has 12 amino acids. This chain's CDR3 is CASGDTEYEQYF. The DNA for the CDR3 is TGTGCCAGCGGAGATACGGAATACGAGCAGTACTTC.

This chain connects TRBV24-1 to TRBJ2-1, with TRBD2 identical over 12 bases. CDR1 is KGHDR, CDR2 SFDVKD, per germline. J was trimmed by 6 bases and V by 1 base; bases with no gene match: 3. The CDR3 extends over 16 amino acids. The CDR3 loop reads CATSDFGTSGLNEQFF. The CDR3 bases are TGTGCCACCAGTGATTTCGGGACTAGCGGGCTCAATGAGCAGTTCTTC.

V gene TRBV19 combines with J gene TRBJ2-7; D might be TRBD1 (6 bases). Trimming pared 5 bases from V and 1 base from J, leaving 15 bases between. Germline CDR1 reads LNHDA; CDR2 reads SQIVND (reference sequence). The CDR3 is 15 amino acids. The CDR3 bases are TGTGCCAGTAGTCTATTCCTACAGGGTTCCTACGAGCAGTACTTC. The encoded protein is CASSLFLQGSYEQYF.

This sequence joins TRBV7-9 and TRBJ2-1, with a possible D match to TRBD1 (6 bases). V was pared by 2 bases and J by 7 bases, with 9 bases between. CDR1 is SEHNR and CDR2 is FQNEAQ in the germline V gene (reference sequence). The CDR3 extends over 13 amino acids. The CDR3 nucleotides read TGTGCCAGCAGCTTATCGACAGGAAATGAGCAGTTCTTC. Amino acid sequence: CASSLSTGNEQFF.

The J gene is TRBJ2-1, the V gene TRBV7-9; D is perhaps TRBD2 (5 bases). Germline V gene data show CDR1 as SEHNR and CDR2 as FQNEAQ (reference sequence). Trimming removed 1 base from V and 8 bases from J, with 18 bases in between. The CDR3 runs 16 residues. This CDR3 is CASSLGVASLWDEQFF. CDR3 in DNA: TGTGCCAGCAGCTTAGGAGTCGCTAGCCTCTGGGATGAGCAGTTCTTC.

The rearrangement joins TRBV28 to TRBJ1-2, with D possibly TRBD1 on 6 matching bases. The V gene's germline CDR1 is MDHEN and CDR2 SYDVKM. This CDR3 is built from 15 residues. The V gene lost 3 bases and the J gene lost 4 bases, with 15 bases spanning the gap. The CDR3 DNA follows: TGTGCCAGCAGTTTCCCCAACAGGGCCGGCTATGGCTACACCTTC. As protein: CASSFPNRAGYGYTF.

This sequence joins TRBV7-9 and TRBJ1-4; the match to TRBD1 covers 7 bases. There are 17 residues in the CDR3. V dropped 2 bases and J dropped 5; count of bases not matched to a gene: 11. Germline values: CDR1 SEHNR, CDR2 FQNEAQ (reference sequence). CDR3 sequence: CASSLSHGDSGNEKLFF. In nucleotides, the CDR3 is TGTGCCAGCAGCTTAAGCCATGGGGACAGCGGGAATGAAAAACTGTTTTTT.